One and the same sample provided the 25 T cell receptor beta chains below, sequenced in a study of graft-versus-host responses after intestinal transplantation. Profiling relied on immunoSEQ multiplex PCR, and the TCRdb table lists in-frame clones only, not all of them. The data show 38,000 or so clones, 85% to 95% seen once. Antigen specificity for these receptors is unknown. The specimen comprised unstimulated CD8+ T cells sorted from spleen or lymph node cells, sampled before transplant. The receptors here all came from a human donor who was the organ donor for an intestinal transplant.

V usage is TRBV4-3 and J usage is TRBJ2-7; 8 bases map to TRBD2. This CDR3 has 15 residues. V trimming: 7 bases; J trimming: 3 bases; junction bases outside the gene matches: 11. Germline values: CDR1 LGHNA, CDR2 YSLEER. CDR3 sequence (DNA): TGCGCCAGCACCCTATATAACGCGGGAGGCTACGAGCAGTACTTC. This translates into CASTLYNAGGYEQYF.

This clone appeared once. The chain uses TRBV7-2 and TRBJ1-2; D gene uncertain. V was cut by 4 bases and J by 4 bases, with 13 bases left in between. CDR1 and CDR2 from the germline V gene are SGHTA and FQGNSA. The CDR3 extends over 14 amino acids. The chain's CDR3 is CASSSNSFSYGYTF. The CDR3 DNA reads TGTGCCAGCAGCTCCAACAGCTTTTCCTATGGCTACACCTTC.

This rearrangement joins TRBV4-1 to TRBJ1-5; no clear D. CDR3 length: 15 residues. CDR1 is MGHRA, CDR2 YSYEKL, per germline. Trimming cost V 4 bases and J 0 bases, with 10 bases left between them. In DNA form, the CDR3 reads TGCGCCAGCAGCCTACATCTATATAGCAATCAGCCCCAGCATTTT. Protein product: CASSLHLYSNQPQHF.

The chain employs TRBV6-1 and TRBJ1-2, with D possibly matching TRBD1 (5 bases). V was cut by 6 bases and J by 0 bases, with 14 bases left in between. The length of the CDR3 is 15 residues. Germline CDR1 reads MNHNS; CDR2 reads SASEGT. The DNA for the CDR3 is TGTGCCAGCAGGATCGACGGGGGGACTAACTATGGCTACACCTTC. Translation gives CASRIDGGTNYGYTF.

The DNA for the CDR3 is TGTGCCAGCACCAACTGGGATCCCAAATCAGAGACCCAGTACTTC. Translating gives CASTNWDPKSETQYF. The chain carries TRBV5-5 and TRBJ2-5; D gene unclear. The germline CDR1 and CDR2 sequences are SGHKS and YYEKEE (reference sequence). V lost 6 bases and J lost 4, with 19 bases in between. This CDR3 is built from 15 residues.

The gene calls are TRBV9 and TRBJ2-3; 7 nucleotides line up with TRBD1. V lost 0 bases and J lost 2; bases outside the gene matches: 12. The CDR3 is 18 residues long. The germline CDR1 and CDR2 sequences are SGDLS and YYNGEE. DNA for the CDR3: TGTGCCAGCAGCGTAGGGGACAGAAGTGAGACCTACACAGATACGCAGTATTTT. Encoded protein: CASSVGDRSETYTDTQYF.

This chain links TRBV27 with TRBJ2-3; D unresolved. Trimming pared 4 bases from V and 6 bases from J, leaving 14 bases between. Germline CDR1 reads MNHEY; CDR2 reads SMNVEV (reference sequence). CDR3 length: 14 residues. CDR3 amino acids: CASSSGNTLDTQYF. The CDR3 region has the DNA TGTGCCAGCAGTTCCGGAAATACTCTCGATACGCAGTATTTT.

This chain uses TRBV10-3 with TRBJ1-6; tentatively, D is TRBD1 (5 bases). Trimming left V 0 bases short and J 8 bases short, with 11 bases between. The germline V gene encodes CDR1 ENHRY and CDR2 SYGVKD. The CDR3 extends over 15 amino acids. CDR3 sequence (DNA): TGTGCCATCAGTGAGTCAGGGGAGTCTGATTCACCCCTCCACTTT. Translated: CAISESGESDSPLHF.

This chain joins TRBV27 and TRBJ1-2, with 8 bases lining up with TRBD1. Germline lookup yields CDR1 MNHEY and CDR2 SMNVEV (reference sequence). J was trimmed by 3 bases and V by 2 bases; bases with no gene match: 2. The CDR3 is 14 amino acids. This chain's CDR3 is CASSLGQGDYGYTF. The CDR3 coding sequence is TGTGCCAGCAGTTTAGGACAGGGCGACTATGGCTACACCTTC.

CDR3 in DNA: TGTGCCTGGAGTGTGGATTACAATGAGCAGTTCTTC. Protein: CAWSVDYNEQFF. The rearrangement links TRBV30 to TRBJ2-1, with D unclear. The germline CDR1 and CDR2 sequences are GTSNPN and SVGIG (reference sequence). V lost 0 bases, J lost 4 bases, and 4 bases lay in between. This CDR3 has 12 amino acids.

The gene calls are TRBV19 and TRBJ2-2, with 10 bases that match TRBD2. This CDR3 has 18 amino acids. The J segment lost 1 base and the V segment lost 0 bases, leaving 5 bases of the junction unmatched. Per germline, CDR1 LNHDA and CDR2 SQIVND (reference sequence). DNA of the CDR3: TGTGCCAGTAGTATAGATAATTTAGCGGGGGGGAACACCGGGGAGCTGTTTTTT. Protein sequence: CASSIDNLAGGNTGELFF. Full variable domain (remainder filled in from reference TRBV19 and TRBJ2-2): DGGITQSPKYLFRKEGQNVTLSCEQNLNHDAMYWYRQDPGQGLRLIYYSQIVNDFQKGDIAEGYSVSREKKESFPLTVTSAQKNPTAFYLCASSIDNLAGGNTGELFFGEGSRLTVL.

The CDR3 nucleotides read TGTGCCAGCAGCGGATTAGCGGGGGGAAGGACAGATACGCAGTATTTT. Translated, it gives CASSGLAGGRTDTQYF. The rearrangement links TRBV9 to TRBJ2-3; TRBD2 aligns across 10 bases. CDR1 SGDLS and CDR2 YYNGEE come from the germline V gene. The V and J ends lost 3 bases and 3 bases, in that order; junction bases with no gene match: 7. The CDR3 contains 16 residues.

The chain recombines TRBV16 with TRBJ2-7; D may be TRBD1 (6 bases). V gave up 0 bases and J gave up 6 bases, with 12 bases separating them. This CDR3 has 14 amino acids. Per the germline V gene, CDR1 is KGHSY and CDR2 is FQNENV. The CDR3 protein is CASSQSTTRGEQYF. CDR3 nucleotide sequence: TGTGCCAGCAGCCAATCTACGACCAGGGGCGAGCAGTACTTC.

CDR3 sequence (DNA): TGTGCCTCCGGGGACAGGGGTCTTGAAGCTTTCTTT. Amino acids: CASGDRGLEAFF. The genes are TRBV19 and TRBJ1-1; 10 positions match TRBD1. The CDR3 is made up of 12 amino acids. Germline CDR1 LNHDA, CDR2 SQIVND (reference sequence). J gave up 7 bases and V 11 bases, and 7 bases lay outside the gene matches.

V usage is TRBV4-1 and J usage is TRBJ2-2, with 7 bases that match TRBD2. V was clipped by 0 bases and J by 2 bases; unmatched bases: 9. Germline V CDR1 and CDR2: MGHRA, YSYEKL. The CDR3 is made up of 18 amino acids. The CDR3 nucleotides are TGCGCCAGCAGCCAAGATCCAAGGGCGGGGGTTAACACCGGGGAGCTGTTTTTT. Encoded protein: CASSQDPRAGVNTGELFF.

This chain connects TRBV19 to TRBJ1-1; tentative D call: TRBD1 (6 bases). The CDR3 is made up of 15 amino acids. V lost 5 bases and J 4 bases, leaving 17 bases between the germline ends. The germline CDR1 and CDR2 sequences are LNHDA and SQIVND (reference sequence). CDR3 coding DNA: TGTGCCAGTAGTCCCTACGCAACAGGGTCCACTGAAGCTTTCTTT. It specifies CASSPYATGSTEAFF.

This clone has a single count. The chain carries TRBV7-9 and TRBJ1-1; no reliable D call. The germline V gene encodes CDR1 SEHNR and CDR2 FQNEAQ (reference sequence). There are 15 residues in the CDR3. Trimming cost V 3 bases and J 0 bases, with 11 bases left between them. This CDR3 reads CASSFASGLNTEAFF. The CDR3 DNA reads TGTGCCAGCAGCTTTGCCAGTGGTTTGAACACTGAAGCTTTCTTT.

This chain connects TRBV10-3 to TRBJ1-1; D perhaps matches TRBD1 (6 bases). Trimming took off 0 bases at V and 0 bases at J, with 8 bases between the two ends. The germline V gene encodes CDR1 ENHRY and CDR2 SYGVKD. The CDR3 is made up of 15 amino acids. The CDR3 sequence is CAISESGAMNTEAFF. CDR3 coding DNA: TGTGCCATCAGTGAGTCGGGGGCCATGAACACTGAAGCTTTCTTT.

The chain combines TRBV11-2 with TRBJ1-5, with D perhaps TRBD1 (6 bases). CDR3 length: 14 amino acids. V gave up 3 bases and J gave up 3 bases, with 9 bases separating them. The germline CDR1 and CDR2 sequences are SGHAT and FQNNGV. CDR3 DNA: TGTGCCAGCAGCTTGACAGGAGCCAATCAGCCCCAGCATTTT. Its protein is CASSLTGANQPQHF.

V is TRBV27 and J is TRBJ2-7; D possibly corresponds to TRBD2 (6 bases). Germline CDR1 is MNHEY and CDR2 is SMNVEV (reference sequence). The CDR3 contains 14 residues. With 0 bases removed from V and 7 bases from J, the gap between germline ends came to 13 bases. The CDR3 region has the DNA TGTGCCAGCAGTTTATCGGCGGGATCTCTGGAGCAGTACTTC. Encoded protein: CASSLSAGSLEQYF.

The CDR3 protein is CASSLLSGGASYEQYF. CDR3 coding DNA: TGTGCCAGCAGCTTACTTAGCGGGGGGGCGTCCTACGAGCAGTACTTC. J is TRBJ2-7 and V is TRBV7-9, with TRBD2 matching 11 bases. The CDR3 is 16 residues long. Per germline, CDR1 SEHNR and CDR2 FQNEAQ (reference sequence). Trimming took 2 bases from V and 1 from J; bases not matched to a gene: 4.

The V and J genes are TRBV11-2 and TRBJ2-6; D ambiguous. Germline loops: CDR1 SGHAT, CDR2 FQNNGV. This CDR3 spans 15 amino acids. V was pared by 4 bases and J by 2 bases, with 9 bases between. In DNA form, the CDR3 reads TGTGCCAGCAGCTCGGCGGTCCCTGGGGCCAACGTCCTGACTTTC. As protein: CASSSAVPGANVLTF.

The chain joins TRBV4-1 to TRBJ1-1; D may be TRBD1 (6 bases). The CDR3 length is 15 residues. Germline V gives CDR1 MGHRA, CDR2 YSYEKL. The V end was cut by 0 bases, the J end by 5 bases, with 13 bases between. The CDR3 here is CASSQDLQGRTEAFF. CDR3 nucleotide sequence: TGCGCCAGCAGCCAAGACCTACAGGGTCGGACTGAAGCTTTCTTT.

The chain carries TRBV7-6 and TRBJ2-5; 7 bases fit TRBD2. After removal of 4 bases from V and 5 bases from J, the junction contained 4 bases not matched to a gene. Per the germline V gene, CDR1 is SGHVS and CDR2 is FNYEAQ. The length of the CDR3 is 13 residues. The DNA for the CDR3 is TGTGCCAGCAGCTGGCGGGGGTCGGAGACCCAGTACTTC. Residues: CASSWRGSETQYF.

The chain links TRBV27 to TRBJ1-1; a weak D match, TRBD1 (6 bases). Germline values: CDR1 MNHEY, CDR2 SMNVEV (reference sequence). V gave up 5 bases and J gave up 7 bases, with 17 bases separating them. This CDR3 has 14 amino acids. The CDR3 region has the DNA TGTGCCAGCAGTCCCCAGACAGGATACGGTGAAGCTTTCTTT. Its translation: CASSPQTGYGEAFF.